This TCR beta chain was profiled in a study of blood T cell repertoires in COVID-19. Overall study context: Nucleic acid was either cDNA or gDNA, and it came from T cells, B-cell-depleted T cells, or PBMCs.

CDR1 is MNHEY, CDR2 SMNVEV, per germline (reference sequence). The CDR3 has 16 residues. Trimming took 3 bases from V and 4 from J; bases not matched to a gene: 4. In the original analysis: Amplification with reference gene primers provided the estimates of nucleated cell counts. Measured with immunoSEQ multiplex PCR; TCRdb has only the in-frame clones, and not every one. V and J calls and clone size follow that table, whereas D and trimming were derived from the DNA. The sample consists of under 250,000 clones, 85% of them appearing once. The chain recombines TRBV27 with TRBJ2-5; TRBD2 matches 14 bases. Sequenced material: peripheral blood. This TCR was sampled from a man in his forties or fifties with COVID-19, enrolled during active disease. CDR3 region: CASSFGTSGGGETQYF. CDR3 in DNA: TGTGCCAGCAGTTTTGGGACTAGCGGGGGAGGAGAGACCCAGTACTTC.